This TCR beta chain came from a study of T-cell reconstitution after alpha-beta-depleted transplantation in children. The CDR3 runs 18 residues. Germline V gene lookup returns CDR1 MNHEY and CDR2 SVGEGT. J was trimmed by 4 bases and V by 3 bases; bases with no gene match: 10. Construction of the TCRbeta library involved unique molecular identifiers. TCRdb used MiXCR to reprocess the PCR reads, holding one entry per CDR3 protein. The sample comprises 450,000 to 550,000 distinct CDR3 sequences, approximately 10% of which are singletons, and less than 15% rests with the top ten. This clonotype was sampled from a female patient aged 2-10 years who had a stem cell transplant for aplastic anemia, so the T cells may come from the graft donor. The sequenced sample was PBMCs, mostly from graft donor cells, obtained 180 days after TCRalphabeta/CD19-depleted stem cell transplant. The V call is TRBV6-2 or TRBV6-3, the J call TRBJ2-4, with 12 bases matching TRBD2. CDR3 DNA: TGTGCCAGCAGTTATTCGGCTAGCGGGAGGGCCCCAAAAAACATTCAGTACTTC. Translating gives CASSYSASGRAPKNIQYF.